Below are 7 T cell receptor beta chains sequenced from a single sample in a study of shared clonotypes between healthy human individuals. Generated by immunoSEQ multiplex PCR, the TCRdb table keeps only in-frame clones and is missing some. Of approximately 480,000 clones listed, about three quarters are singletons. Sequencing was carried out using PBMCs. These receptors originate from a woman in her thirties or forties in good health. Some clones in this sample may be carry-over from other donors' samples.

The chain joins TRBV10-1 to TRBJ2-1, with 12 nucleotides matching TRBD1. The CDR3 sequence is 15 residues long. CDR1 and CDR2 from the germline V gene are WNHNN and SYGVQD (reference sequence). V dropped 11 bases and J dropped 8; count of bases not matched to a gene: 13. The chain's CDR3 is CAGQTGTGGIDEQFF. CDR3 nucleotide sequence: TGCGCCGGACAAACCGGGACAGGGGGCATCGATGAGCAGTTCTTC.

V and J are TRBV28 and TRBJ1-1; 9 bases match TRBD1. From germline, CDR1 is MDHEN and CDR2 SYDVKM. The CDR3 is 16 residues long. V lost 6 bases to trimming and J lost 3 bases; unmatched junction nucleotides: 11. The CDR3 bases are TGTGCCAGCAGCCCCACGGGACAGGGTGGGTACACTGAAGCTTTCTTT. This codes for CASSPTGQGGYTEAFF.

The chain uses TRBV5-1 and TRBJ2-1; a possible D gene is TRBD1 (6 bases). V lost 0 bases, J lost 4 bases, and 11 bases lay in between. Per germline, CDR1 SGHRS and CDR2 YFSETQ. This CDR3 has 15 residues. The CDR3 DNA sequence: TGCGCCAGCAGCTTGGGACAGGAAAAGTACAATGAGCAGTTCTTC. Its protein is CASSLGQEKYNEQFF.

The CDR3 region has the DNA TGTGCCAGCAGCCCCAACTTAGGGACAGGGGAAATGTTGCGGGGCTACACCTTC. Its translation is CASSPNLGTGEMLRGYTF. The rearrangement joins TRBV7-9 to TRBJ1-2, with 10 bases identical to TRBD1. The CDR3 has 18 amino acids. Trimming removed 5 bases from V and 8 bases from J; junction bases left unmatched: 20. Germline V CDR1 and CDR2: SEHNR, FQNEAQ (reference sequence).

This clone was seen ten or more times. The V and J genes are TRBV6-1 and TRBJ1-2, with D maybe TRBD1 (5 bases). V was trimmed by 7 bases and J by 0 bases, leaving 15 bases between them. CDR3 size: 15 residues. Looked up from germline, CDR1 is MNHNS and CDR2 is SASEGT. The CDR3 region is CASTPTDYANYGYTF. CDR3 in DNA: TGTGCCAGCACCCCGACAGACTATGCTAACTATGGCTACACCTTC.

The V call is TRBV9, the J call TRBJ2-7; D gene unclear. The CDR3 loop spans 15 amino acids. CDR1 is SGDLS, CDR2 YYNGEE, per germline. V was pared by 0 bases and J by 0 bases, with 10 bases between. This CDR3 is CASSVGPDNSYEQYF. The CDR3 DNA reads as TGTGCCAGCAGCGTAGGCCCCGACAACTCCTACGAGCAGTACTTC.

This chain joins TRBV9 and TRBJ2-3; TRBD2 matches 11 bases. The CDR3 length is 15 residues. The germline V gene encodes CDR1 SGDLS and CDR2 YYNGEE. V lost 3 bases, J lost 2 bases, and 2 bases stayed unmatched. Here the CDR3 DNA reads TGTGCCAGCAGCGCGACTAGCGGGGTCACAGATACGCAGTATTTT. The encoded protein is CASSATSGVTDTQYF.